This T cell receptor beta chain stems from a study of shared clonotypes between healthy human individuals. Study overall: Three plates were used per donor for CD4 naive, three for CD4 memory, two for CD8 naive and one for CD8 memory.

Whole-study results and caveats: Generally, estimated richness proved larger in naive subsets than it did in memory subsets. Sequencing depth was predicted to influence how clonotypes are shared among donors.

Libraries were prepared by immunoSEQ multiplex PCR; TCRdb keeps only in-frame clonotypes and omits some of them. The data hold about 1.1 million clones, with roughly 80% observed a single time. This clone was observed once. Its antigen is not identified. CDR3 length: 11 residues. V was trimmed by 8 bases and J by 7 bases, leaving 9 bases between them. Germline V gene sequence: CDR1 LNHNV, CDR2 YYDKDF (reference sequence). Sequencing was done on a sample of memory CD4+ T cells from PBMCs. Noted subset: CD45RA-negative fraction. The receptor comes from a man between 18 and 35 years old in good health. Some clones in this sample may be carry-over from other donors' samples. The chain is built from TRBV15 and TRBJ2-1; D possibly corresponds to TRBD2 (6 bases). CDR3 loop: CATGGANEQFF. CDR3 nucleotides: TGTGCCACCGGAGGGGCTAATGAGCAGTTCTTC.